This TCR beta chain appears in the sequencing data of a study of blood T cell repertoires in COVID-19. Study-level background: The study drew acute and convalescent COVID-19 samples from the United States, Italy and Spain. T cells, B-cell-depleted T cells, or PBMCs supplied cDNA or gDNA.

The CDR3 contains 13 residues. Trimming left V 0 bases short and J 5 bases short, with 5 bases between. The sample holds one count of this clone. In the original workflow: Reference gene primers were amplified, and this amplification served to estimate nucleated cell counts. Produced via immunoSEQ multiplex PCR; TCRdb's table is partial and in-frame only. The V and J calls and the clone size are those of that table, but D and trimming were determined from the DNA. The repertoire holds some 280,000 clones, with approximately 89% as singletons. The V call is TRBV12-3 or TRBV12-4, the J call TRBJ1-3; D unclear. The receptor's source is a woman aged 60-75 years with acute or convalescent COVID-19. Sequenced: peripheral blood. This chain's CDR3 is CASSLAERNTIYF. The CDR3, as DNA: TGTGCCAGCAGTTTAGCAGAGAGAAACACCATATATTTT.